The 17 T cell receptor beta chains below come from one sample, sequenced in a study of cytomegalovirus exposure and HLA in healthy donors. The PCR made use of 60 Vbeta and 13 Jbeta primers. The table came from immunoSEQ multiplex PCR; TCRdb's copy has only in-frame clones and leaves some out. The sample table sets out about 53,000 clones. Source material: PBMCs. These receptors all come from a young woman in good health and CMV-seronegative.

CDR3 residues: CASKEGGDDEAFF. CDR3 DNA: TGTGCCAGCAAAGAGGGGGGGGATGATGAAGCTTTCTTT. This chain joins TRBV18 and TRBJ1-1; D is perhaps TRBD1 (6 bases). The CDR3 is made up of 13 amino acids. Germline assignment: CDR1 KGHSH and CDR2 LQKENI. V gave up 8 bases and J gave up 7 bases, with 17 bases separating them.

V usage is TRBV5-1 and J usage is TRBJ1-2; 9 nucleotides match TRBD1. CDR3 length: 17 amino acids. The ends lost 2 bases at V and 1 base at J; junction bases unmatched: 9. Germline values: CDR1 SGHRS, CDR2 YFSETQ. CDR3 in DNA: TGCGCCAGCAGCTTCACCGGGACAGGGATACTTAACTATGGCTACACCTTC. Translating gives CASSFTGTGILNYGYTF.

The V gene is TRBV6-1, the J gene TRBJ1-2, with TRBD1 identical over 11 bases. J gave up 5 bases and V 3 bases, and 8 bases lay outside the gene matches. CDR1 is MNHNS and CDR2 is SASEGT in the germline V gene. The CDR3 consists of 16 residues. This CDR3 is CASSERGTGGGYGYTF. In nucleotides, the CDR3 is TGTGCCAGCAGTGAGAGGGGGACAGGGGGAGGGTATGGCTACACCTTC.

The CDR3 loop is CASSYDAAGYEQYF. The CDR3 DNA reads TGTGCCAGCAGTTACGATGCAGCGGGATACGAGCAGTACTTC. The rearrangement uses TRBV6-5 and TRBJ2-7, with 7 bases aligning to TRBD2. Germline CDR1 and CDR2: MNHEY and SVGAGI. The CDR3 is made up of 14 amino acids. Unmatched junction bases numbered 5, after V lost 2 bases and J lost 4 bases.

This chain joins TRBV15 and TRBJ1-2; the D gene is possibly TRBD1 (5 bases). The length of the CDR3 is 13 residues. The germline V and J ends were trimmed by 1 base and 6 bases, with 9 bases remaining between them. The germline V gene encodes CDR1 LNHNV and CDR2 YYDKDF (reference sequence). The CDR3 reads CATSRVGVDGYTF. The CDR3 nucleotides read TGTGCCACCAGCAGAGTAGGGGTAGATGGCTACACCTTC.

The genes are TRBV9 and TRBJ2-2; D is ambiguous. The CDR3 contains 14 residues. Germline lookup yields CDR1 SGDLS and CDR2 YYNGEE. The germline V and J ends were trimmed by 3 bases and 0 bases, with 6 bases remaining between them. CDR3 loop: CASSGSTNTGELFF. The CDR3 nucleotides read TGTGCCAGCAGCGGTAGCACGAACACCGGGGAGCTGTTTTTT.

The chain is built from TRBV6-1 and TRBJ2-7, with 7 bases identical to TRBD1. The CDR3 extends over 15 amino acids. V was clipped by 4 bases and J by 2 bases; unmatched bases: 8. The germline V gene has CDR1 MNHNS and CDR2 SASEGT. The CDR3 here is CASSATGTVPYEQYF. The CDR3 DNA reads as TGTGCCAGCAGTGCTACCGGGACAGTCCCCTACGAGCAGTACTTC.

The chain is built from TRBV6-1 and TRBJ1-1; 10 bases line up with TRBD1. The CDR3 consists of 14 residues. CDR1 is MNHNS, CDR2 SASEGT, per germline. Trimming cost V 8 bases and J 3 bases; bases outside gene matches: 6. CDR3 sequence: CASGPGQGYTEAFF. CDR3 coding DNA: TGTGCCAGCGGACCGGGACAGGGGTACACTGAAGCTTTCTTT.

The chain has TRBV9 and TRBJ1-5; D gene uncertain. Trimming pared 4 bases from V and 7 bases from J, leaving 15 bases between. From germline, CDR1 is SGDLS and CDR2 YYNGEE. The CDR3 sequence is 14 residues long. Here the CDR3 DNA reads TGTGCCAGCAGCTCTTACAGCTTTGGGCAGCCCCAGCATTTT. This encodes CASSSYSFGQPQHF.

This chain connects TRBV18 to TRBJ1-4; a weak D match, TRBD1 (5 bases). Germline V gives CDR1 KGHSH, CDR2 LQKENI. The CDR3 has 18 residues. V was trimmed by 2 bases and J by 8 bases, leaving 24 bases between them. The CDR3 protein is CASSPISIIGAKQEKLFF. In nucleotides, the CDR3 is TGTGCCAGCTCACCAATCAGTATAATTGGGGCGAAACAAGAAAAACTGTTTTTT.

The chain combines TRBV19 with TRBJ2-2, with 8 bases identical to TRBD2. Trimming removed 7 bases from V and 5 bases from J; junction bases left unmatched: 18. Germline V gene lookup returns CDR1 LNHDA and CDR2 SQIVND (reference sequence). This CDR3 has 18 amino acids. CDR3 protein: CASTLAGQRFGGTGELFF. The CDR3 bases are TGTGCCAGTACCCTAGCGGGCCAGCGGTTTGGTGGGACCGGGGAGCTGTTTTTT.

The chain combines TRBV30 with TRBJ1-5; 7 nucleotides line up with TRBD1. Germline loops: CDR1 GTSNPN, CDR2 SVGIG (reference sequence). The V and J ends lost 0 bases and 3 bases, in that order; junction bases with no gene match: 5. The CDR3 length is 15 residues. CDR3 bases: TGTGCCTGGAGTGTCCCCGGGACAGACAATCAGCCCCAGCATTTT. Its protein is CAWSVPGTDNQPQHF.

V is TRBV19 and J is TRBJ1-5; 10 nucleotides line up with TRBD1. CDR3 length equals 16 residues. The junction had 8 bases not matched to a gene; V was cut back by 2 bases and J by 7 bases. The germline CDR1 and CDR2 sequences are LNHDA and SQIVND (reference sequence). CDR3 sequence: CASSIIGTGELQPQHF. The DNA of the CDR3 is TGTGCCAGTAGTATAATCGGGACAGGGGAACTGCAGCCCCAGCATTTT.

The chain is built from TRBV5-1 and TRBJ1-5, with 7 bases fitting TRBD1. Per the germline V gene, CDR1 is SGHRS and CDR2 is YFSETQ. The CDR3 is 14 amino acids. Trimming cost V 4 bases and J 3 bases; bases outside gene matches: 4. CDR3 loop: CASSPQGVNQPQHF. The CDR3 DNA is TGCGCCAGCAGCCCTCAGGGGGTCAATCAGCCCCAGCATTTT. Full variable domain (outside the CDR3, taken from reference TRBV5-1 and TRBJ1-5): KAGVTQTPRYLIKTRGQQVTLSCSPISGHRSVSWYQQTPGQGLQFLFEYFSETQRNKGNFPGRFSGRQFSNSRSEMNVSTLELGDSALYLCASSPQGVNQPQHFGDGTRLSIL.

The chain has TRBV6-5 and TRBJ2-2; D remains unclear. The V end was cut by 0 bases, the J end by 4 bases, with 9 bases between. The CDR3 spans 15 residues. Germline V gene sequence: CDR1 MNHEY, CDR2 SVGAGI. CDR3 coding DNA: TGTGCCAGCAGTTACTCGATCAGTTTCACCGGGGAGCTGTTTTTT. It codes for CASSYSISFTGELFF.

This rearrangement joins TRBV5-6 to TRBJ1-4; 7 bases align to TRBD1. The CDR3 consists of 15 residues. Germline V gene data show CDR1 as SGHDT and CDR2 as YYEEEE. The V gene end was trimmed by 1 base and the J gene end by 7 bases; junction bases not matched to a gene: 7. CDR3: CASSLRQGRGEKLFF. CDR3 nucleotide sequence: TGTGCCAGCAGCTTGAGACAGGGTCGTGGTGAAAAACTGTTTTTT.

The chain uses TRBV7-9 and TRBJ2-7; a possible D gene is TRBD1 (5 bases). CDR1 and CDR2 (germline): SEHNR, FQNEAQ (reference sequence). Deletions cut 0 bases from V and 2 bases from J, with 5 bases between. CDR3 size: 13 residues. The CDR3: CASSLAGAYEQYF. DNA of the CDR3: TGTGCCAGCAGCTTAGCAGGGGCCTACGAGCAGTACTTC.